One TCR beta chain is described in this entry. The antigen is unknown. The length of the CDR3 is 17 residues. Trimming took 5 bases from V and 7 from J; bases not matched to a gene: 10. Germline V gene lookup returns CDR1 KGHDR and CDR2 SFDVKD. Amplification of TCR alpha and beta CDR3 regions from RNA used iRepertoire nested multiplex PCR. TCRdb fed the multiplex PCR reads into MiXCR, producing one record per CDR3 protein. This repertoire shows 300,000 to 450,000 distinct CDR3 sequences, roughly two fifths found once; its top ten account for about 12%. These data originate in a study of glioma-infiltrating T cells. Study-wide points: Tissue-blood divergence was below expectation in non-neoplastic patients, above in gliomas.

The chain joins TRBV24-1 to TRBJ2-1; 13 bases are shared with TRBD2. The TCR sequence derives from a human donor with low-grade glioma or glioblastoma, undergoing nonglioma brain surgery, or in good health (not recorded which). Source material: glioma tissue, nonneoplastic brain tissue, or PBMCs (not recorded which). Written as DNA, the CDR3 is TGTGCCACCAGTGGAGTGGGACTAGCGGGACCCCAGAATGAGCAGTTCTTC. It codes for CATSGVGLAGPQNEQFF.